One T cell receptor beta chain is described in this entry. Its specificity is not known. Using immunoSEQ multiplex PCR, the repertoire was profiled, and TCRdb retains in-frame clones only, with some absent. The sample lists 46,000 or so clones; 75% to 85% were seen once. Trimming cost V 1 base and J 7 bases, with 17 bases left between them. The length of the CDR3 is 14 residues. The germline V gene encodes CDR1 GTSNPN and CDR2 SVGIG (reference sequence). This sample is drawn from a study of memory CD4+ T cells and cytomegalovirus serostatus. Findings of the study overall: Repertoires predicted CMV serostatus with median bootstrapped AUC of 0.95. About two fifths of the roughly 160 known CMV-associated TCRbeta sequences appeared in CD4+ memory.

Single viable CD3+CD4+CD8-CD45RO+ cells were sorted as the memory CD4+ T cells. The specimen was memory CD4+ T cells from blood. The sequence was obtained from an adult in good health and CMV-seronegative. The V gene is TRBV30, the J gene TRBJ2-7; weak D call: TRBD1 (6 bases). This CDR3 reads CAWSGRRGAWEQYF. The CDR3 nucleotides read TGTGCCTGGAGTGGCCGCAGGGGAGCGTGGGAGCAGTACTTC.